Listed here is a single T cell receptor (beta chain). Its antigen is not known. These data come from a study of identical twins. Study-level results: Modeled out-of-frame TCR alpha sharing in monozygotic twins fell below observed levels.

CDR3 size: 14 residues. Trimming pared 4 bases from V and 0 bases from J, leaving 10 bases between. Germline V gene lookup returns CDR1 SQVTM and CDR2 ANQGSEA. TCRdb re-called the 5' RACE reads through MiXCR, storing one row per CDR3 protein. This sample has fewer than 800,000 distinct CDR3 sequences, with about 7% found just once. The data also belong to a second study, concerning yellow fever vaccine responses in identical twins.

Sequenced sample: PBMCs. The chain joins TRBV29-1 to TRBJ1-3; TRBD1 is a possible D gene (6 bases). This TCR was recovered from a woman under 30 in good health. The CDR3 protein is CSVARGGSGNTIYF. CDR3 nucleotide sequence: TGCAGCGTTGCCCGAGGGGGCTCTGGAAACACCATATATTTT.